Shown below are 11 T cell receptor beta chains from a single sample sequenced in a study of control samples from healthy donors and cancer patients. Some clones are missing from TCRdb's copy, which holds only in-frame ones; the method was immunoSEQ multiplex PCR. The profile shows 90,000 to 150,000 clones, 88% of them singletons. Sequenced material: blood. These receptors were taken from a man aged 35 to 55 in good health.

The chain carries TRBV6-1 and TRBJ2-1; D possibly uses TRBD1 or TRBD2 (5 bases each). The CDR3 contains 11 residues. Germline values: CDR1 MNHNS, CDR2 SASEGT. Trimming took 3 bases from V and 16 from J, leaving 13 bases between them. Here the CDR3 DNA reads TGTGCCAGCAGTGAGAATGAGAGGGGCTTCTTC. Translating it yields CASSENERGFF.

In this sample, this clone turned up once. The J gene is TRBJ2-7, the V gene TRBV6-1, with 7 positions matching TRBD1. Germline CDR1 and CDR2: MNHNS and SASEGT. V trimming: 5 bases; J trimming: 5 bases; junction bases outside the gene matches: 12. The CDR3 runs 15 residues. For the CDR3, the DNA is TGTGCCAGCAGTTCGCGAAACAGGGGCATGAACGAGCAGTACTTC. This translates into CASSSRNRGMNEQYF.

J is TRBJ2-2 and V is TRBV18, with D unclear. V lost 2 bases to trimming and J lost 5 bases, with 6 bases between them. CDR3 length equals 13 residues. Germline assignment: CDR1 KGHSH and CDR2 LQKENI. CDR3 loop: CASSPKLTGELFF. The CDR3 nucleotides read TGTGCCAGCTCACCAAAGTTAACCGGGGAGCTGTTTTTT.

This clone has a handful of counts. This chain uses TRBV28 with TRBJ1-4; D possibly corresponds to TRBD1 (6 bases). CDR1 and CDR2 (germline): MDHEN, SYDVKM. The CDR3 has 15 amino acids. Trimming removed 6 bases from V and 5 bases from J, with 16 bases in between. This CDR3 reads CASSPGGGRNEKLFF. CDR3 coding DNA: TGTGCCAGCAGCCCCGGGGGGGGCAGAAATGAAAAACTGTTTTTT.

The DNA for the CDR3 is TGTGCCAGCAGTTACTTCGGACTAGCGGGGGGGCGCGGAGGGACCGGGGAGCTGTTTTTT. It codes for CASSYFGLAGGRGGTGELFF. The rearrangement uses TRBV6-2 or TRBV6-3 and TRBJ2-2; 15 positions agree with TRBD2. CDR1 is MNHEY, CDR2 SVGEGT, per germline. This CDR3 is built from 20 residues. V lost 1 base, J lost 5 bases, and 11 bases stayed unmatched.

This sequence joins TRBV7-2 and TRBJ1-2; D is perhaps TRBD1 (5 bases). V was clipped by 5 bases and J by 4 bases, with 20 bases between them. CDR3 size: 16 residues. Germline V gives CDR1 SGHTA, CDR2 FQGNSA. In DNA, the CDR3 is TGTGCCAGCAGCATCGTTAAACGGGACGATCTCTATGGCTACACCTTC. Protein sequence: CASSIVKRDDLYGYTF.

This rearrangement joins TRBV3-1 (or the pseudogene TRBV3-2) to TRBJ2-7; D is perhaps TRBD2 (5 bases). Trimming left V 4 bases short and J 2 bases short, with 18 bases between. In germline, CDR1 is LGHDT, CDR2 YNNKEL (reference sequence). The CDR3 sequence is 16 residues long. The CDR3: CASSLGPAEETYEQYF. The CDR3 region has the DNA TGTGCCAGCAGCCTAGGTCCCGCGGAGGAAACCTACGAGCAGTACTTC.

The chain has TRBV25-1 and TRBJ2-1; weak D call: TRBD2 (5 bases). CDR1 is MGHDK, CDR2 SYGVNS, per germline. This CDR3 comprises 15 residues. The germline V and J ends were trimmed by 3 bases and 6 bases, with 15 bases remaining between them. DNA for the CDR3: TGTGCCAGCAGTGACAGTAAACTAGGCCGCAATGAGCAGTTCTTC. Protein: CASSDSKLGRNEQFF.

The chain is built from TRBV25-1 and TRBJ1-1, with TRBD1 matching over 8 bases. J was trimmed by 3 bases and V by 0 bases; bases with no gene match: 6. CDR1 MGHDK and CDR2 SYGVNS come from the germline V gene. The CDR3 consists of 16 residues. CDR3 DNA: TGTGCCAGCAGTGAATATCTGGCAGGGGGCTACACTGAAGCTTTCTTT. Its translation is CASSEYLAGGYTEAFF.

The chain employs TRBV4-1 and TRBJ1-4; D uncertain. The CDR3 length is 15 residues. Germline V gives CDR1 MGHRA, CDR2 YSYEKL. V gave up 4 bases and J gave up 1 base, with 10 bases separating them. CDR3 DNA: TGCGCCAGCAGCCGGCTCTTACAAACTAATGAAAAACTGTTTTTT. Translating it yields CASSRLLQTNEKLFF.

The chain combines TRBV27 with TRBJ2-2; 10 nucleotides match TRBD1. The V gene end was trimmed by 3 bases and the J gene end by 5 bases; junction bases not matched to a gene: 6. CDR3 length equals 16 residues. CDR1 and CDR2 from the germline V gene are MNHEY and SMNVEV (reference sequence). For the CDR3, the DNA is TGTGCCAGCAGTTTCATAGGACAGGGGGATACCGGGGAGCTGTTTTTT. It codes for CASSFIGQGDTGELFF.